The subject of this entry is one T cell receptor (beta chain). The specificity of this receptor is unknown. Qualities for individual bases were not recorded, and no much larger clone is one base off. TCRbeta CDR3 regions were amplified from genomic DNA by means of the immunoSEQ Assay, a bias-controlled multiplex PCR. The paper's processing steps were these. The number of nucleated cells in each sample was estimated by amplification of reference gene primers within the assay. To quantify the absolute abundance of each unique TCRbeta CDR3 rearrangement, sequence reads were collapsed and filtered. For each sample, productive Simpson clonality was calculated as the square root of Simpson's diversity index over productive rearrangements. Sourced from immuneACCESS, this table was stored by TCRdb with only in-frame sequences that have V and J called. A share of the clones is absent; for the studies checked, an unresolved V gene accounts for under half, and the remainder has no known explanation. V, J and clone size reflect that table, while D and trimming were determined from the DNA. The sample table lists 260,000 or so clones, around 88% of them with a count of one. The ten largest clones add up to roughly 1.2% of the sample.

This record belongs to a study of blood T cell repertoires in COVID-19 (dated by TCRdb to 2020 to 2021). Regarding the study in general: Samples covering the acute and convalescent phases of COVID-19 were provided by collaborators in the United States, Italy and Spain. The material from the prospective study consisted of cDNA or gDNA derived from T cells, B-cell-depleted T cells, or PBMCs. Deeply sampled blood TCRbeta repertoires from subjects exposed to, actively infected with, or recovered from COVID-19 were included in the dataset. The repertoires were made available in a free public database intended to serve as a resource for research on the immune response to SARS-CoV-2. The samples were drawn from the first 160 participants of the ongoing ImmuneRACE study and from more than 1,000 subjects provided by 6 global collaborators. Nearly every sample came with metadata listing a de-identified subject ID, COVID-19 status, age in years and sex. Where available, HLA class I and class II types were obtained from metadata supplied by the sample provider rather than from assay-based typing. Study-level results and caveats: The amount of clinical and demographic metadata varied by source and participant and was provided uncurated.

Participants in the prospective study were aged about 18 to 95 years, lived in 24 United States geographic areas, and enrolled through a virtual design. Cohort assignment in the prospective study relied on participant-reported clinical history from a screening survey and a study questionnaire. In the prospective study, whole blood, serum and a nasopharyngeal or oropharyngeal swab were collected from each participant by mobile phlebotomists. Over a 2-month period, participants in the prospective study had the option of providing additional blood draws and questionnaires. Blood samples from the prospective study were shipped frozen or at room temperature prior to DNA extraction. Trimmed from V: 6 bases; trimmed from J: 8 bases; junction bases lacking a gene match: 15. Measured from the cysteine to the phenylalanine, the CDR3 is 16 residues long. Here the CDR3 DNA is all that survives: 48 bases in frame from base 1. CDR1 and CDR2 are drawn from the germline V gene (reference sequence): LNHDA, SQIVND.

The sequencing sample was made of PBMCs or T cells enriched from blood (not recorded which). Recombination linked TRBV19 to TRBJ2-2; 7 bases in between match TRBD2. The TCR was taken from a woman between 40 and 50 years old with acute COVID-19. The CDR3 in this case is CASRLGLAETKGELFF. The DNA is as follows: TGTGCCAGTAGGCTGGGGCTAGCGGAAACTAAGGGGGAGCTGTTTTTT. Where the CDR3 stops, the reference TRBV19 and TRBJ2-2 genes take over; the full variable domain is DGGITQSPKYLFRKEGQNVTLSCEQNLNHDAMYWYRQDPGQGLRLIYYSQIVNDFQKGDIAEGYSVSREKKESFPLTVTSAQKNPTAFYLCASRLGLAETKGELFFGEGSRLTVL.